Following are 21 T cell receptor beta chains from one sample sequenced in a study of T cells after yellow fever vaccination. TCRdb called the 5' RACE reads again in MiXCR, with one record for every CDR3 protein. The sample holds hundreds of thousands of distinct CDR3 sequences, around a sixth seen once. The sample here was PBMCs, taken before the yellow fever booster vaccination. These receptors were taken from a man between 18 and 29 years old who received the YFV17D yellow fever vaccine.

The chain is built from TRBV29-1 and TRBJ1-4; no clear D gene. CDR1 SQVTM and CDR2 ANQGSEA come from the germline V gene. V lost 0 bases and J 10 bases, leaving 24 bases between the germline ends. The CDR3 has 17 amino acids. CDR3 sequence: CSVEDPANSGFKTKLFF. CDR3 nucleotide sequence: TGCAGCGTTGAAGATCCGGCAAATTCGGGGTTTAAAACAAAACTGTTTTTT.

The V call is TRBV29-1, the J call TRBJ2-2; possibly TRBD1 or TRBD2 for D (5 bases each). Per the germline V gene, CDR1 is SQVTM and CDR2 is ANQGSEA. CDR3 length: 12 amino acids. The V gene lost 4 bases and the J gene lost 6 bases, with 9 bases spanning the gap. The CDR3 protein is CSVVLGPGELFF. CDR3 in DNA: TGCAGCGTTGTTTTGGGACCCGGGGAGCTGTTTTTT.

This clonotype was counted a few times. CDR3 DNA: TGCGCCAGCAGCTCGGGGGGAGGGGACTACGAGCAGTACGTC. As protein: CASSSGGGDYEQYV. The V and J genes are TRBV5-1 and TRBJ2-7, with 7 bases aligning to TRBD2. CDR3 length: 14 residues. Trimming cost V 3 bases and J 3 bases; bases outside gene matches: 6. Looked up from germline, CDR1 is SGHRS and CDR2 is YFSETQ.

There are a few counts of this clonotype. The chain joins TRBV6-2 or TRBV6-3 to TRBJ2-7, with TRBD2 as a possible D gene (7 bases). The CDR3 is 13 residues long. From germline, CDR1 is MNHEY and CDR2 SVGEGT. Trimming stripped 2 bases from V and 5 bases from J, with 10 bases between. The CDR3 nucleotides are TGTGCCAGCAGTTACGTGGGGGGGCACGAGCAGTACGTC. Its translation is CASSYVGGHEQYV.

This clonotype came up a few times. The chain recombines TRBV5-6 with TRBJ2-1; TRBD2 agrees at 8 bases. J lost 8 bases, V lost 1 base, and 5 bases had no gene match. Per the germline V gene, CDR1 is SGHDT and CDR2 is YYEEEE. CDR3 size: 14 residues. This chain's CDR3 is CASSLFGGADEQFF. The CDR3 bases are TGTGCCAGCAGCTTGTTCGGGGGGGCCGATGAGCAGTTCTTC.

This sequence joins TRBV20-1 and TRBJ2-5; D gene unclear. Trimming removed 3 bases at V and 2 bases at J, with 13 bases between. The CDR3 is 14 amino acids. The germline gives CDR1 DFQATT, CDR2 SNEGSKA (reference sequence). This CDR3 reads CSASTVSEQETQYF. CDR3 nucleotide sequence: TGCAGTGCTAGTACGGTCAGCGAACAAGAGACCCAGTACTTC.

This clonotype occurred a few times. The chain couples TRBV18 to TRBJ2-1; D ambiguous. This CDR3 has 14 residues. Trimming pared 2 bases from V and 9 bases from J, leaving 14 bases between. Germline CDR1 and CDR2: KGHSH and LQKENI. As DNA, the CDR3 is TGTGCCAGCTCACCAATAGGGCAGCGAGGTGAGCAGTTCTTC. It specifies CASSPIGQRGEQFF.

The sample holds a few counts of this clonotype. V usage is TRBV6-1 and J usage is TRBJ2-7, with D perhaps given as TRBD1 or TRBD2 (5 bases each). CDR1 is MNHNS, CDR2 SASEGT, per germline. V was pared by 6 bases and J by 2 bases, with 17 bases between. The CDR3 spans 15 residues. CDR3 nucleotide sequence: TGTGCCAGCAGCACCTCCCGGGACGCTACCTACGAGCAGTACTTC. This encodes CASSTSRDATYEQYF.

The chain is built from TRBV11-2 and TRBJ2-1; perhaps TRBD2 as D (8 bases). The germline CDR1 and CDR2 sequences are SGHAT and FQNNGV. With 5 bases removed from V and 0 bases from J, the gap between germline ends came to 14 bases. CDR3 length: 16 residues. The CDR3 DNA sequence: TGTGCCAGCAGCCCGCGGGGGGACAGCTCCTACAATGAGCAGTTCTTC. Its protein product is CASSPRGDSSYNEQFF. Together with reference TRBV11-2 and TRBJ2-1, the CDR3 gives the full variable domain: EAGVAQSPRYKIIEKRQSVAFWCNPISGHATLYWYQQILGQGPKLLIQFQNNGVVDDSQLPKDRFSAERLKGVDSTLKIQPAKLEDSAVYLCASSPRGDSSYNEQFFGPGTRLTVL.

The chain employs TRBV9 and TRBJ2-1; 7 bases agree with TRBD1. Germline trimming cut 3 bases from V and 4 bases from J; bases unmatched to any gene: 7. The CDR3 loop spans 15 amino acids. Germline V gene sequence: CDR1 SGDLS, CDR2 YYNGEE. Written as DNA, the CDR3 is TGTGCCAGCAGCGGCCCGGGACAGTTGTACAATGAGCAGTTCTTC. It codes for CASSGPGQLYNEQFF.

The rearrangement uses TRBV5-1 and TRBJ2-1; possibly TRBD1 for D (6 bases). With 7 bases removed from V and 9 bases from J, the gap between germline ends came to 11 bases. Germline loops: CDR1 SGHRS, CDR2 YFSETQ. The CDR3 sequence is 11 residues long. This chain's CDR3 is CASAGQSEQFF. CDR3 bases: TGCGCCAGCGCCGGACAGAGTGAGCAGTTCTTC.

V usage is TRBV10-3 and J usage is TRBJ2-7, with 8 bases matching TRBD1. Per germline, CDR1 ENHRY and CDR2 SYGVKD. The CDR3 spans 11 residues. The CDR3 region is CAGPDRVEQYV. The CDR3, as DNA: TGTGCGGGACCGGACAGGGTCGAGCAGTACGTC.

The table lists this clonotype with a few counts. The chain has TRBV4-1 and TRBJ2-5; TRBD1 matches at 7 bases. The CDR3 totals 16 residues. Germline CDR1 and CDR2: MGHRA and YSYEKL. Trimming removed 1 base from V and 2 bases from J; junction bases left unmatched: 7. CDR3 coding DNA: TGCGCCAGCAGCCAAGCCCTCGGGACAGAACAAGAGACCCAGTACTTC. This translates into CASSQALGTEQETQYF.

The chain recombines TRBV15 with TRBJ2-1; TRBD1 aligns across 9 bases. Germline-derived CDR1 and CDR2 are LNHNV and YYDKDF (reference sequence). J gave up 5 bases and V 0 bases, and 5 bases lay outside the gene matches. The CDR3 spans 16 residues. The CDR3: CATSREDRGWDNEQFF. The CDR3 DNA reads TGTGCCACCAGCAGAGAAGACAGGGGGTGGGACAATGAGCAGTTCTTC.

The chain joins TRBV6-2 or TRBV6-3 to TRBJ2-2; 7 nucleotides line up with TRBD1. V lost 6 bases, J lost 4 bases, and 8 bases stayed unmatched. Germline CDR1 is MNHEY and CDR2 is SVGEGT. The CDR3 covers 15 residues. The CDR3 bases are TGTGCCAGCAGCCCTTCAACAGGGGTCACCGGGGAGCTGTTTTTT. It translates to CASSPSTGVTGELFF.

In its sample, this clonotype was seen many times. The chain links TRBV6-5 to TRBJ2-1; D is possibly TRBD2 (5 bases). The germline CDR1 and CDR2 sequences are MNHEY and SVGAGI. With 2 bases removed from V and 6 bases from J, the gap between germline ends came to 5 bases. The length of the CDR3 is 12 residues. In DNA form, the CDR3 reads TGTGCCAGCAGTTACGGAGGCAATGAGCAGTTCTTC. Encoded protein: CASSYGGNEQFF.

This clonotype was seen a few times. The V and J genes are TRBV6-5 and TRBJ2-2; D not certain. V lost 6 bases, J lost 6 bases, and 8 bases lay in between. Germline V gene sequence: CDR1 MNHEY, CDR2 SVGAGI. The CDR3 length is 12 residues. The CDR3 region is CASSHGPGELFF. CDR3 DNA: TGTGCCAGCAGCCATGGGCCCGGGGAGCTGTTTTTT.

The chain recombines TRBV20-1 with TRBJ2-3; D remains unclear. The length of the CDR3 is 16 residues. CDR1 is DFQATT and CDR2 is SNEGSKA in the germline V gene (reference sequence). V was trimmed by 0 bases and J by 0 bases, leaving 13 bases between them. The CDR3 sequence: CSARDVGHLSTDTQYF. The CDR3 region has the DNA TGCAGTGCTAGAGATGTCGGGCATCTCAGCACAGATACGCAGTATTTT.

In its sample, this clonotype was seen many times. The rearrangement uses TRBV6-4 and TRBJ2-3; D may correspond to TRBD1 or TRBD2 (6 bases each). CDR3 length equals 15 residues. Germline V gives CDR1 MRHNA, CDR2 SNTAGT. Trimming took off 2 bases at V and 2 bases at J, with 11 bases between the two ends. The chain's CDR3 is CASSDNGGATDTQYF. The CDR3 DNA reads TGTGCCAGCAGTGACAACGGGGGCGCCACAGATACGCAGTATTTT.

The genes are TRBV27 and TRBJ2-3, with D tentatively TRBD1 or TRBD2 (5 bases each). CDR1 and CDR2 (germline): MNHEY, SMNVEV (reference sequence). CDR3 size: 15 residues. V shed 2 bases and J shed 7 bases, with 16 bases lying between them. The CDR3: CASSLRDPRTHTQYF. The CDR3 DNA reads as TGTGCCAGCAGTTTAAGGGACCCCCGAACCCATACGCAGTATTTT.

The gene calls are TRBV7-8 and TRBJ1-5, with D hard to call. V dropped 5 bases and J dropped 2 bases, with 16 bases sitting between them. The CDR3 totals 16 residues. Germline CDR1 and CDR2: SGHVS and FQNEAQ. The CDR3 region is CASSLRDVLGNQPQHF. The DNA for the CDR3 is TGTGCCAGCAGCCTTCGGGATGTCCTTGGCAATCAGCCCCAGCATTTT.